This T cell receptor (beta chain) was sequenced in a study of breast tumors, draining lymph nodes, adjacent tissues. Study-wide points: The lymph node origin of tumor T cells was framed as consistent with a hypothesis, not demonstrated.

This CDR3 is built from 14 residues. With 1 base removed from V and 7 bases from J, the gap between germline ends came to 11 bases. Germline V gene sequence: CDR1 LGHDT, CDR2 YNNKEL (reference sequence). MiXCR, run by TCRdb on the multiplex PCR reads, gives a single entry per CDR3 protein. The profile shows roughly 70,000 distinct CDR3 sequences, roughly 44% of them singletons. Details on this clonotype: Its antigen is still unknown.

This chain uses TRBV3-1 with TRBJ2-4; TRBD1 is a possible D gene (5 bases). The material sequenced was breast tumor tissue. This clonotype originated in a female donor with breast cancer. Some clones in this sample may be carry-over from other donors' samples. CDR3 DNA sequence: TGTGCCAGCAGCCAAGTAGGGGCTGCCAACATTCAGTACTTC. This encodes CASSQVGAANIQYF.